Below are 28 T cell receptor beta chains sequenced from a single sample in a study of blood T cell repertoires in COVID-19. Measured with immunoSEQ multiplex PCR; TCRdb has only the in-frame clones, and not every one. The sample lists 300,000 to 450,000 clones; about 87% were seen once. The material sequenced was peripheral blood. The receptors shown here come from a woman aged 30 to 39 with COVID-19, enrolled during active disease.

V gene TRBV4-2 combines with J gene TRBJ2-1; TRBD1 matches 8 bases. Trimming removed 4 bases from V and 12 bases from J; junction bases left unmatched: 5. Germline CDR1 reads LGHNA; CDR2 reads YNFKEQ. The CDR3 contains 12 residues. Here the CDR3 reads CASSPDRVPQFF. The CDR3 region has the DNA TGTGCCAGCAGCCCGGACAGGGTTCCGCAGTTCTTC.

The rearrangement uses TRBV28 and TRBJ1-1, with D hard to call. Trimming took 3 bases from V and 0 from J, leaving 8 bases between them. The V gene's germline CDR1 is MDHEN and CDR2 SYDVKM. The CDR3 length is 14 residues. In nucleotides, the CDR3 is TGTGCCAGCAGTTTTTCAAACATGAACACTGAAGCTTTCTTT. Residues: CASSFSNMNTEAFF.

CDR3 sequence reads: CASSWTSGSYEQYF. CDR3 DNA sequence: TGTGCCAGCAGCTGGACTAGCGGCTCCTACGAGCAGTACTTC. The genes are TRBV5-4 and TRBJ2-7, with 10 bases that match TRBD2. With V trimmed by 3 bases and J by 0 bases, 0 bases remained unmatched. There are 14 residues in the CDR3. Germline assignment: CDR1 SGHNT and CDR2 YYREEE (reference sequence).

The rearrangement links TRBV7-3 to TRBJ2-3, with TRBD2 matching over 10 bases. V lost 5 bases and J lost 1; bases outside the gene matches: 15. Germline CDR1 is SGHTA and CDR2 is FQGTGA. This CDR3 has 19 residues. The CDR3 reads CASSPTQREGLYGTDTQYF. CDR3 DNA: TGTGCCAGCAGCCCAACCCAGCGGGAGGGCCTGTACGGCACAGATACGCAGTATTTT.

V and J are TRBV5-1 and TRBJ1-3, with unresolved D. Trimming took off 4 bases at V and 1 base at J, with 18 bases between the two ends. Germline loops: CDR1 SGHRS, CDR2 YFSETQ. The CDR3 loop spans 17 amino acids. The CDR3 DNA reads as TGCGCCAGCAGCGCCGGCCTGAGGCGGGGTTCTGGAAACACCATATATTTT. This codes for CASSAGLRRGSGNTIYF.

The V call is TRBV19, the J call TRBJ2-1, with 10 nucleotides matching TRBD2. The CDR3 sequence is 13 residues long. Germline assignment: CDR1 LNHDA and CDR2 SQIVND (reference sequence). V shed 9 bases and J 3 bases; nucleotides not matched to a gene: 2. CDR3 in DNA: TGTGCCAGCGGACTAGCGGTCTACAATGAGCAGTTCTTC. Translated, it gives CASGLAVYNEQFF. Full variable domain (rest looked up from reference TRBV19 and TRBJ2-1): DGGITQSPKYLFRKEGQNVTLSCEQNLNHDAMYWYRQDPGQGLRLIYYSQIVNDFQKGDIAEGYSVSREKKESFPLTVTSAQKNPTAFYLCASGLAVYNEQFFGPGTRLTVL.

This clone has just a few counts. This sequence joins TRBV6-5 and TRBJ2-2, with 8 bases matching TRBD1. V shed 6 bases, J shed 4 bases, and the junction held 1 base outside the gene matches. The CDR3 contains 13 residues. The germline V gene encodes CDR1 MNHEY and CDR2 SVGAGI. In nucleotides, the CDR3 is TGTGCCAGCAGACAGGGGGTCACCGGGGAGCTGTTTTTT. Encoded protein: CASRQGVTGELFF.

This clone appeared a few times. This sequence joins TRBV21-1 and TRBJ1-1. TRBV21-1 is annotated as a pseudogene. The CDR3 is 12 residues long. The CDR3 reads CASSNGNLRAFF. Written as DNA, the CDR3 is TGTGCCAGCAGCAACGGGAACCTGAGGGCTTTCTTT.

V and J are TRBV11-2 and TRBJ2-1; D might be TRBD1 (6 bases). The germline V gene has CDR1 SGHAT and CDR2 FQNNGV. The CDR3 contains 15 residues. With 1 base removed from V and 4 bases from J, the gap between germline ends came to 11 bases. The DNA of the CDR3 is TGTGCCAGCAGCTTAGCACAGGGCTCGTACAATGAGCAGTTCTTC. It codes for CASSLAQGSYNEQFF.

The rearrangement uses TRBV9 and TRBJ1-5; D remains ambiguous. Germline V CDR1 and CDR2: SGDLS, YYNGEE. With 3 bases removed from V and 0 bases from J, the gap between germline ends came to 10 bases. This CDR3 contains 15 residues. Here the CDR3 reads CASSERGYSNQPQHF. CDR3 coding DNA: TGTGCCAGCAGCGAGCGGGGATATAGCAATCAGCCCCAGCATTTT.

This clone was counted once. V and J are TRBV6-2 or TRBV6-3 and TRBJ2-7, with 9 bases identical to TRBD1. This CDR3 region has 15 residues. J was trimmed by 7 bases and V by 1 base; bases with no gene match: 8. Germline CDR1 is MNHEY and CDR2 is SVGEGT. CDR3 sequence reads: CASSYLGQGRQEQYF. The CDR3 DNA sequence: TGTGCCAGCAGTTACTTAGGACAGGGGAGGCAGGAGCAGTACTTC.

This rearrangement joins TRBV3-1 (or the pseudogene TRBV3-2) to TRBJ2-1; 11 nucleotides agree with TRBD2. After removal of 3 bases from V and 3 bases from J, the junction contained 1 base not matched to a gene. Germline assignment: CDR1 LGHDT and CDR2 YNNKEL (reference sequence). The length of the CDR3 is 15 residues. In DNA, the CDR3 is TGTGCCAGCAGCCATAGCGGGAGGGGCTACAATGAGCAGTTCTTC. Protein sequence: CASSHSGRGYNEQFF.

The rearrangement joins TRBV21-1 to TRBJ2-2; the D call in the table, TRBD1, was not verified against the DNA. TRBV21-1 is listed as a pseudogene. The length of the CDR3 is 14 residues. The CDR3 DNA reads TGTGCTATATCTGGGACAGGGGGGACCGGGGAGCTGTTTTTT. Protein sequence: CAISGTGGTGELFF.

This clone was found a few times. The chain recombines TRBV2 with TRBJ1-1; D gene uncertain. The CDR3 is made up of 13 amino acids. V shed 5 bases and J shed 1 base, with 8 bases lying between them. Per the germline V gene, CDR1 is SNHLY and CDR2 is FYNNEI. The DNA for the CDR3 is TGTGCCAGCAGTTTCCCTTGGAACACTGAAGCTTTCTTT. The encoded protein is CASSFPWNTEAFF.

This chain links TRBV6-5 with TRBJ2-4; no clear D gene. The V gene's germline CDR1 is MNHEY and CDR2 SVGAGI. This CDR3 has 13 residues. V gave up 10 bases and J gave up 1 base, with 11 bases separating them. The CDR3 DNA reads TGTGCCACTCATAAGGAGGCCAAAAACATTCAGTACTTC. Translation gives CATHKEAKNIQYF.

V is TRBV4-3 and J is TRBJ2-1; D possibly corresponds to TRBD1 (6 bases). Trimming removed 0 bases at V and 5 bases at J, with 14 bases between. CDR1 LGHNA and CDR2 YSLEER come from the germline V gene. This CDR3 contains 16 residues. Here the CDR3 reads CASSQEGDRINNEQFF. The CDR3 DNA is TGCGCCAGCAGCCAAGAGGGTGACAGGATTAACAATGAGCAGTTCTTC.

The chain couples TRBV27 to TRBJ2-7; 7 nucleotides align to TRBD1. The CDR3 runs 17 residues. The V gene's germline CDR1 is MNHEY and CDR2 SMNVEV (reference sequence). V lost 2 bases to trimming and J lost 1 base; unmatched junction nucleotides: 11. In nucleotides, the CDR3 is TGTGCCAGCAGTTTAAGGGCAACGGGACAGCCATCCTACGAGCAGTACTTC. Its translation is CASSLRATGQPSYEQYF.

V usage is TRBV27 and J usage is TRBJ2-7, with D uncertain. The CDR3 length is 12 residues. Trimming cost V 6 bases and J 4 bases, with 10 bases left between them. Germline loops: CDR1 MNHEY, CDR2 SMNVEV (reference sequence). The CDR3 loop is CASRTTDYEQYF. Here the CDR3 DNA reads TGTGCCAGCAGGACGACTGATTACGAGCAGTACTTC.

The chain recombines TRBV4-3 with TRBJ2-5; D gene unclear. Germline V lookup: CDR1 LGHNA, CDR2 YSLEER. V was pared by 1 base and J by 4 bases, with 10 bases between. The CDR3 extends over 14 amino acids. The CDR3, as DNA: TGCGCCAGCAGCCAAGTCATGGCAGGAGAGACCCAGTACTTC. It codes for CASSQVMAGETQYF.

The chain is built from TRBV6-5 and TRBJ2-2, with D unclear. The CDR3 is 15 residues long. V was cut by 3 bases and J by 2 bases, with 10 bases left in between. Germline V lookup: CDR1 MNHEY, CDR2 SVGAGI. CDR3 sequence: CASSYSTTNTGELFF. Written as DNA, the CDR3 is TGTGCCAGCAGTTATTCCACCACTAACACCGGGGAGCTGTTTTTT.

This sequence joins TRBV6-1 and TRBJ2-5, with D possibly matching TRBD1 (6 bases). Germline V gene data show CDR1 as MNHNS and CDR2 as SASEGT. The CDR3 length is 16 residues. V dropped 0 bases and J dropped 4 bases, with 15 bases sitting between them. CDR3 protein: CASSEALQGYLETQYF. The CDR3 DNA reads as TGTGCCAGCAGTGAAGCGCTACAGGGTTATCTAGAGACCCAGTACTTC.

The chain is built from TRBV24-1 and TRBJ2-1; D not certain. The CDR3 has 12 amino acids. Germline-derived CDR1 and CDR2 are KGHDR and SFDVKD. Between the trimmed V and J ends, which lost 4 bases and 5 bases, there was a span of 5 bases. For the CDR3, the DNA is TGTGCCACCAGTGACCCCGACAATGAGCAGTTCTTC. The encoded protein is CATSDPDNEQFF.

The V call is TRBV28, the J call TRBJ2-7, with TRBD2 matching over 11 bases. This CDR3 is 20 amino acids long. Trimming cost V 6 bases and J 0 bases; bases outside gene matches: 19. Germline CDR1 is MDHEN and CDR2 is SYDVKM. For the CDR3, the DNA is TGTGCCAGCAGATCCCCCGGGACTAGCGGTCCACGGAGTGGCTCCTACGAGCAGTACTTC. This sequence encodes CASRSPGTSGPRSGSYEQYF.

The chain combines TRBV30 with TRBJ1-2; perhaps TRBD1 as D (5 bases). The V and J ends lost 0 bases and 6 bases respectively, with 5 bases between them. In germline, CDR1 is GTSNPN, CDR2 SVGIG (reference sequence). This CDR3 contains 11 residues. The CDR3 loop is CAWSVQDGYTF. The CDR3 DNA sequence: TGTGCCTGGAGTGTACAGGATGGCTACACCTTC.

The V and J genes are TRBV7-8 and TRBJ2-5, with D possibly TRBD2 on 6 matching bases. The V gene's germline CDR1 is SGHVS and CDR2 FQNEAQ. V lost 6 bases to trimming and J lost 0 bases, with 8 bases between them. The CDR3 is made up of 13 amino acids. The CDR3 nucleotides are TGTGCCAGCAGGGGGGGTAACCAAGAGACCCAGTACTTC. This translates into CASRGGNQETQYF.

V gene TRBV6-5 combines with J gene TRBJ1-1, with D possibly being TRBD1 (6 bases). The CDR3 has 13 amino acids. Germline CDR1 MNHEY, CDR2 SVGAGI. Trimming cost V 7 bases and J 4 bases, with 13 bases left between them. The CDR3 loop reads CASNTGRRTEAFF. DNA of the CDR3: TGTGCCAGCAATACAGGGCGTCGCACTGAAGCTTTCTTT.

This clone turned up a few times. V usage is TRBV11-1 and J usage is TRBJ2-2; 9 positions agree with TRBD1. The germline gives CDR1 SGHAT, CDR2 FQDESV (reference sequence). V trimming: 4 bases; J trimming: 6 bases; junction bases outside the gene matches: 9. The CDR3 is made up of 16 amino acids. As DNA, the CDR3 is TGTGCCAGCAGCTCTCTCGGACAGGGGTCGGCCGGGGAGCTGTTTTTT. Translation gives CASSSLGQGSAGELFF.

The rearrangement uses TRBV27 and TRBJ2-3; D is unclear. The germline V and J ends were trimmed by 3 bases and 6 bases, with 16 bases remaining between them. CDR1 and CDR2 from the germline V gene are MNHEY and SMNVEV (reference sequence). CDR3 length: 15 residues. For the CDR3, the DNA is TGTGCCAGCAGTTTTGGGTCAGTAGTCGGGGATACGCAGTATTTT. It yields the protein CASSFGSVVGDTQYF.